The source of this TCR beta chain is a study of blood T cell repertoires in COVID-19. For the study at large: Sources were T cells, B-cell-depleted T cells, or PBMCs; the material itself was cDNA or gDNA.

Authors' analysis steps: Researchers report that nucleated cell counts were estimated from reference gene primer amplification. Here immunoSEQ multiplex PCR was the method, and the copy in TCRdb shows in-frame clones only, minus some. V and J calls and clone size are copied from that table; D and trimming were computed from the DNA. The sample has a few hundred thousand clones; around nine tenths are singletons. This clone was observed a single time. Residents of approximately 25 US areas, aged roughly 18 to 90 years, made up the participants. There are 14 residues in the CDR3. Germline values: CDR1 MGHRA, CDR2 YSYEKL. The V end was cut by 4 bases, the J end by 0 bases, with 10 bases between.

The rearrangement uses TRBV4-1 and TRBJ2-7; possible D gene TRBD2, 5 bases. Sequencing used PBMCs or T cells enriched from blood (not recorded which). The receptor was isolated from a woman between 40 and 55 years old who had recovered from COVID-19. This chain's CDR3 is CASSRGLNSYEQYF. DNA of the CDR3: TGCGCCAGCAGCCGAGGACTGAACTCCTACGAGCAGTACTTC.